The 14 T cell receptor beta chains below were found in one sample sequenced in a study of regulatory T cells in long-lasting Graves disease. This sample's time point: newly diagnosed GD, antithyroid drugs for less than 3 months. The TCR library was made from RNA that had been extracted from PBMCs in TRIzol. Both iRepertoire HTBI primers and Arm-PCR of CDR3 regions were used to build the TCR beta libraries. TCRdb reanalysed the multiplex PCR reads using MiXCR and keeps one entry per CDR3 protein. This table holds 450,000 to 500,000 distinct CDR3 sequences, about 16% found once. Another study also made use of these data, one on T cells in Graves' hyperthyroidism and ophthalmopathy.

The sample here was peripheral blood mononuclear cells (PBMCs), taken at new diagnosis, from a patient treated with antithyroid drugs. The receptors were sampled from a man aged 35-49 years with Graves disease.

This clonotype occurred a few times. This chain connects TRBV28 to TRBJ2-5; 9 bases are a match to TRBD2. The CDR3 is made up of 13 amino acids. The germline V gene has CDR1 MDHEN and CDR2 SYDVKM. The V gene end was trimmed by 8 bases and the J gene end by 3 bases; junction bases not matched to a gene: 4. The CDR3 sequence is CASVAGVKETQYF. The CDR3 bases are TGTGCCAGCGTAGCGGGAGTGAAAGAGACCCAGTACTTC. Complete variable domain (other parts from reference TRBV28 and TRBJ2-5): DVKVTQSSRYLVKRTGEKVFLECVQDMDHENMFWYRQDPGLGLRLIYFSYDVKMKEKGDIPEGYSVSREKKERFSLILESASTNQTSMYLCASVAGVKETQYFGPGTRLLVL.

This chain joins TRBV3-1 and TRBJ1-3, with no clear D. Trimming removed 6 bases at V and 2 bases at J, with 14 bases between. The CDR3 is made up of 15 amino acids. CDR1 LGHDT and CDR2 YNNKEL come from the germline V gene (reference sequence). This CDR3 reads CASRQSSSPGNTIYF. The CDR3 region has the DNA TGTGCCAGCAGGCAATCAAGTTCCCCTGGAAACACCATATATTTT.

The gene calls are TRBV5-1 and TRBJ2-3; D ambiguous. The CDR3 runs 13 residues. Germline V gene data show CDR1 as SGHRS and CDR2 as YFSETQ. V dropped 0 bases and J dropped 7 bases, with 9 bases sitting between them. The DNA of the CDR3 is TGCGCCAGCAGCTTGGGGTGGGCGAATACGCAGTATTTT. Protein product: CASSLGWANTQYF.

This clonotype was picked up many times. The J gene is TRBJ2-1, the V gene TRBV11-1; 7 bases match TRBD2. Looked up from germline, CDR1 is SGHAT and CDR2 is FQDESV (reference sequence). This CDR3 has 15 residues. Unmatched junction bases numbered 4, after V lost 4 bases and J lost 1 base. The CDR3 spells CASSSPGGSYNEQFF. In DNA, the CDR3 is TGTGCCAGCAGCTCTCCGGGGGGATCCTACAATGAGCAGTTCTTC.

This clonotype appeared a few times. This chain connects TRBV29-1 to TRBJ2-3; possible D gene TRBD1, 7 bases. The germline V gene has CDR1 SQVTM and CDR2 ANQGSEA. V dropped 5 bases and J dropped 3 bases, with 12 bases sitting between them. This CDR3 comprises 13 residues. This CDR3 reads CSVSTGRTDTQYF. The CDR3 DNA reads as TGCAGCGTTTCGACAGGGAGGACAGATACGCAGTATTTT.

On this clonotype itself: An end of the junction differs from the germline gene, which may be a read error. The V and J genes are TRBV7-2 and TRBJ2-5, with 16 bases aligning to TRBD2. Looked up from germline, CDR1 is SGHTA and CDR2 is FQGNSA. The CDR3 totals 19 residues. The CDR3 spells CASSQTPGLAGGPRETQYF. The CDR3 DNA sequence: TGCGCCAGCAGCCAAACCCCGGGACTAGCGGGAGGGCCCCGGGAGACCCAGTACTTC.

This clonotype came up a few times. The chain recombines TRBV6-2 or TRBV6-3 with TRBJ1-5; 7 bases map to TRBD1. The CDR3 runs 14 residues. Trimming cost V 6 bases and J 4 bases; bases outside gene matches: 6. Germline V CDR1 and CDR2: MNHEY, SVGEGT. Written as DNA, the CDR3 is TGTGCCAGCAGGCAGCCAGGGGGAAATCAGCCCCAGCATTTT. This gives the protein CASRQPGGNQPQHF.

In its sample, this clonotype was seen many times. The chain recombines TRBV27 with TRBJ2-7; 7 positions agree with TRBD1. Germline CDR1 is MNHEY and CDR2 is SMNVEV (reference sequence). The V segment lost 0 bases and the J segment 7 bases; nucleotides outside the gene matches: 6. This CDR3 has 14 residues. Here the CDR3 reads CASSLSQGVLEQYF. CDR3 in DNA: TGTGCCAGCAGTTTATCGCAGGGGGTGCTGGAGCAGTACTTC.

This clonotype was recorded a few times. DNA for the CDR3: TGCAGTGCTAGAAACCTCCAGGATGGCGACACTGAAGCTTTCTTT. Translating it yields CSARNLQDGDTEAFF. The genes are TRBV20-1 and TRBJ1-1; unclear D gene. Trimming took off 2 bases at V and 3 bases at J, with 16 bases between the two ends. There are 15 residues in the CDR3. CDR1 is DFQATT, CDR2 SNEGSKA, per germline (reference sequence).

This clonotype was seen at least ten times. The chain couples TRBV6-2 or TRBV6-3 to TRBJ2-1, with 9 bases that match TRBD2. Unmatched junction bases numbered 8, after V lost 2 bases and J lost 3 bases. Germline assignment: CDR1 MNHEY and CDR2 SVGEGT. The CDR3 has 17 amino acids. CDR3 sequence: CASSYGGGRGLYNEQFF. CDR3 DNA sequence: TGTGCCAGCAGTTACGGTGGCGGGAGGGGGCTCTACAATGAGCAGTTCTTC.

There are many counts of this clonotype. A far larger clone is one base from this, pointing to a likely read error. The chain links TRBV2 to TRBJ2-7, with 12 nucleotides matching TRBD2. From germline, CDR1 is SNHLY and CDR2 FYNNEI. The CDR3 has 15 amino acids. The trim removed 4 bases at V and 7 bases at J, leaving 8 bases unmatched. CDR3 residues: CASSATSGSIDEQYF. In DNA, the CDR3 is TGTGCCAGCAGTGCGACTAGCGGGAGTATCGATGAGCAGTACTTC.

This clonotype was counted at least ten times. The chain joins TRBV7-9 to TRBJ2-5, with 11 bases identical to TRBD2. The germline gives CDR1 SEHNR, CDR2 FQNEAQ (reference sequence). The CDR3 sequence is 16 residues long. Unmatched junction bases numbered 6, after V lost 2 bases and J lost 4 bases. The CDR3: CASSLLRSGRGETQYF. CDR3 coding DNA: TGTGCCAGCAGCTTACTTCGTAGCGGGAGGGGAGAGACCCAGTACTTC.

This clonotype was counted between two and nine times. The V call is TRBV6-2 or TRBV6-3, the J call TRBJ2-5; 9 nucleotides line up with TRBD1. The CDR3 is 16 amino acids. Germline CDR1 and CDR2: MNHEY and SVGEGT. Trimming took 7 bases from V and 4 from J; bases not matched to a gene: 13. The CDR3 sequence: CASTKKPGQGPETQYF. Written as DNA, the CDR3 is TGTGCCAGCACCAAGAAGCCGGGACAGGGACCAGAGACCCAGTACTTC.

In its sample, this clonotype was seen a few times. The chain couples TRBV14 to TRBJ1-6; D might be TRBD1 (5 bases). V dropped 1 base and J dropped 5 bases, with 12 bases sitting between them. CDR1 SGHDN and CDR2 FVKESK come from the germline V gene. The CDR3 covers 16 residues. CDR3 in amino acids: CASSQVTPGHNSPLHF. The DNA for the CDR3 is TGTGCCAGCAGCCAAGTTACCCCAGGGCATAATTCACCCCTCCACTTT.